This T cell receptor (beta chain) is drawn from a study of T cell responses to AZD1222 COVID-19 vaccine. The study's findings and limits: Clonal diversity may have been underestimated, and the donors were mostly white British, with more females than males. It was only after the peak T cell response that any repertoires were sampled. When two AZD1222 doses had been given, Spike-specific TCR breadth and depth rose.

Trimming cost V 0 bases and J 2 bases, with 17 bases left between them. CDR1 and CDR2 (germline): SGHDN, FVKESK. The CDR3 runs to 17 residues. This clone was counted once. Its antigen is unknown. TCRdb keeps only in-frame clones here, not all; method: immunoSEQ multiplex PCR. The repertoire holds approximately 83,000 clones, with under 95% as singletons. The chain links TRBV14 to TRBJ2-7; D tentatively fits TRBD1 or TRBD2 (5 bases each). This clonotype was obtained from an adult in good health. The sample consisted of peripheral blood, taken on day 0 of MenACWY control vaccination. CDR3 loop: CASSQDLRSGATYEQYF. The CDR3 DNA follows: TGTGCCAGCAGCCAAGATCTGCGGTCCGGGGCTACCTACGAGCAGTACTTC.